A single T cell receptor beta chain is shown here with its context. The source of the sample is a study of T cell responses to AZD1222 COVID-19 vaccine. Clones were sequenced by immunoSEQ multiplex PCR, and TCRdb holds only the in-frame ones, with some missing. This table holds some 120,000 clones, approximately 93% found once. From germline, CDR1 is MNHEY and CDR2 SVGAGI. CDR3 length: 12 residues. J gave up 8 bases and V 4 bases, and 0 bases lay outside the gene matches. The gene calls are TRBV6-5 and TRBJ1-2, with TRBD1 matching 11 bases. The source is an adult in good health. The material sequenced was peripheral blood, taken on day 0 of AZD1222 vaccination. The CDR3 here is CASSWTGGGYTF. Written as DNA, the CDR3 is TGTGCCAGCAGTTGGACAGGGGGCGGCTACACCTTC.